This TCR beta chain was captured by sequencing in a study of beta chain features in type 1 diabetes. Study conclusions and caveats: The naive, central memory and Treg TCRB repertoires of patients appeared to be more similar to one another than those of healthy donors. In every one of the four CD4+ subsets, TCRB CDR3s were moderately but significantly shorter in Type 1 diabetes patients.

As to this clone: Its antigen is still unknown.

Via the markers CD45RO/CCR7/CD25/CD127/CD95/CD27, stem cell-like memory, regulatory, central memory and naive CD4+ cells were sorted. Purities over 95% were achieved in all sorted populations. Expressed TCRB transcripts were sequenced, since all the RNA that had been isolated was reverse transcribed. Some clones are missing from TCRdb's copy, which holds only in-frame ones; the method was immunoSEQ multiplex PCR. The sample has 300,000 to 400,000 clones, 8.5% to 10% seen once. CDR3 length: 11 residues. V lost 3 bases and J 6 bases, leaving 6 bases between the germline ends. The germline V gene has CDR1 MDHEN and CDR2 SYDVKM.

The sample consisted of central memory CD4+ T cells from blood. This clonotype was obtained from a man younger than 40 with type 1 diabetes. The chain employs TRBV28 and TRBJ2-7; D gene unclear. The CDR3, as DNA: TGTGCCAGCAGTTTGGTGGGCGAGCAGTACTTC. It codes for CASSLVGEQYF.